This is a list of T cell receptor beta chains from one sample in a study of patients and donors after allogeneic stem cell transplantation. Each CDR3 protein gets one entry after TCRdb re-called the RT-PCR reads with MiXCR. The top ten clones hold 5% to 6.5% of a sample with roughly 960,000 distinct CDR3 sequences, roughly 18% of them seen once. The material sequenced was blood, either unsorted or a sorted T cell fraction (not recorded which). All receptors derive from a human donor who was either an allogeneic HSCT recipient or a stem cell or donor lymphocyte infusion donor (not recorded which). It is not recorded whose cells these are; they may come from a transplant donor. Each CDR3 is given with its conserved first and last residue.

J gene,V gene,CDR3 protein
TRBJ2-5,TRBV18,CASSPGIQGETQYF
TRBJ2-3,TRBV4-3,CASSPPKGADTQYF
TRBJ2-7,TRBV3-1,CASSQVSSGRFSYEQYF
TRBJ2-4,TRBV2,CASTLTSGGAKGTKNIQYF
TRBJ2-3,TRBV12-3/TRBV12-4,CASSFDGRVTDTQYF
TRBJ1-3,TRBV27,CASSLRSLSGNTIYF
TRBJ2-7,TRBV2,CASRPTTTSNEQYF
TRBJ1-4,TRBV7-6,CASSLGQQGSYEKLFF
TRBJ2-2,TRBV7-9,CASSFYRDRVPTGELFF
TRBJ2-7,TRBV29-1,CSVKRGQGAVSEQYF
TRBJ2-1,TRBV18,CASSGGPYNEQFF
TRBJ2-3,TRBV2,CASSELSGVTDTQYF
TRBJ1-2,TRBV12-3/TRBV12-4,CASSPSWSGTIYGYTF
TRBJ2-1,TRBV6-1,CASSELGGGSDEQFF
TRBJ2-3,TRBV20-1,CSAELAGLADTQYF
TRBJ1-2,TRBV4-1,CASSQPGTATF
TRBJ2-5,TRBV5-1,CASGSGGGETQYF
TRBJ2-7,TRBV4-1,CASSQGVGHEQYF
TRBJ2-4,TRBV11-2,CASSLGTSGLAKNIQYF
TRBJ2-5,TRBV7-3,CASSLKGGGGGTQYF
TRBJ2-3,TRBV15,CATSGNSGGRVLTQYF
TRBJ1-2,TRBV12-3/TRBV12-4,CASSSGQGSTYGYTF
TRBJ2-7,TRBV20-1,CSARFSSGRTYEQYF
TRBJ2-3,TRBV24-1,CATSDVGDTQYF
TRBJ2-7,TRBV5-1,CASRPGVYSYEQYF
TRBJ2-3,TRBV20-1,CSARMGQGTDTQYF
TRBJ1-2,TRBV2,CASSEGVRKNGYTF
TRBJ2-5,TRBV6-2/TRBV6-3,CASSYLDLRTQYF
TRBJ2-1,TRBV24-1,CATSEAQRGYNEQFF
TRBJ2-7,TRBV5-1,CASSLSLAGGPLYEQYF
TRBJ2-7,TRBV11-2,CASSSRLAGVFEQYF
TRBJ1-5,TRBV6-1,CASRAGSPNQPQHF
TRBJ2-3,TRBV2,CASSEASDTQYF
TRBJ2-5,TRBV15,CATSYMGETQYF
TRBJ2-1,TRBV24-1,CATSDASSGGYNEQFF
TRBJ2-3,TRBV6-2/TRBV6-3,CASSYRAPTDTQYF
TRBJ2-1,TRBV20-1,CSARPPGLIEQFF
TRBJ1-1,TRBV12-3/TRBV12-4,CASSGLGGQTEAFF
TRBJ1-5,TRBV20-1,CSGWASSRGNQPQHF